Listed here are 23 T cell receptor beta chains from one sample, sequenced in a study of CD8+ T cells in alopecia areata. The authors extracted RNA and reverse transcribed it into cDNA as the sequencing template. Using immunoSEQ multiplex PCR, the repertoire was profiled, and TCRdb retains in-frame clones only, with some absent. Among about 130,000 clones listed, around 49% were seen once. The material sequenced was CD8+ T cells sorted from blood, taken at week 0. These receptor sequences come from a human donor with alopecia areata.

The chain is built from TRBV7-6 and TRBJ2-7; 7 bases agree with TRBD1. The V gene end was trimmed by 1 base and the J gene end by 0 bases; junction bases not matched to a gene: 3. The CDR3 has 15 residues. CDR1 is SGHVS, CDR2 FNYEAQ, per germline. The CDR3 protein is CASSLGQGSSYEQYF. CDR3 nucleotide sequence: TGTGCCAGCAGCTTAGGACAGGGATCCTCCTACGAGCAGTACTTC.

This clone was observed a few times. V is TRBV10-3 and J is TRBJ1-5; no definite D call. The CDR3 runs to 14 residues. The germline gives CDR1 ENHRY, CDR2 SYGVKD. Trimming removed 0 bases from V and 5 bases from J, with 8 bases in between. The CDR3 loop is CAISESVGYQPQHF. CDR3 coding DNA: TGTGCCATCAGTGAGTCTGTAGGGTATCAGCCCCAGCATTTT.

This sequence joins TRBV7-3 and TRBJ2-1, with D possibly matching TRBD2 (6 bases). Germline V lookup: CDR1 SGHTA, CDR2 FQGTGA. V lost 5 bases and J lost 8, with 19 bases in between. The CDR3 covers 15 residues. CDR3: CASSPGGREPDEQFF. Here the CDR3 DNA reads TGTGCCAGCAGCCCCGGGGGTCGAGAACCCGATGAGCAGTTCTTC.

This clone came up a few times. The gene calls are TRBV2 and TRBJ2-3; the D is unclear. The CDR3 sequence is 13 residues long. The germline V gene encodes CDR1 SNHLY and CDR2 FYNNEI. V lost 7 bases and J lost 0, with 8 bases in between. Written as DNA, the CDR3 is TGTGCCAGCACAGCGATAAGCACAGATACGCAGTATTTT. Residues: CASTAISTDTQYF.

This clone showed up just a few times. The chain carries TRBV2 and TRBJ2-2; D is ambiguous. Germline V gene lookup returns CDR1 SNHLY and CDR2 FYNNEI. The CDR3 loop spans 15 amino acids. V gave up 3 bases and J gave up 3 bases, with 11 bases separating them. CDR3 sequence reads: CASSEKSAYTGELFF. The CDR3 DNA sequence: TGTGCCAGCAGTGAGAAGTCAGCCTACACCGGGGAGCTGTTTTTT.

V is TRBV30 and J is TRBJ1-1; D is unresolved. CDR3 size: 13 residues. Germline V gives CDR1 GTSNPN, CDR2 SVGIG (reference sequence). V was trimmed by 2 bases and J by 0 bases, leaving 7 bases between them. CDR3 nucleotide sequence: TGTGCCTGGAGTATCACTGTGAACACTGAAGCTTTCTTT. Protein sequence: CAWSITVNTEAFF. The variable domain in full, with the rest retrieved from reference TRBV30 and TRBJ1-1, is SQTIHQWPATLVQPVGSPLSLECTVEGTSNPNLYWYRQAAGRGLQLLFYSVGIGQISSEVPQNLSASRPQDRQFILSSKKLLLSDSGFYLCAWSITVNTEAFFGQGTRLTVV.

The DNA for the CDR3 is TGCGCCAGCAGCGTGACAGGGGAATTTCGGGGCTACACCTTC. Amino acids: CASSVTGEFRGYTF. This chain connects TRBV5-1 to TRBJ1-2; 8 bases fit TRBD1. The CDR3 extends over 14 amino acids. The ends lost 4 bases at V and 8 bases at J; junction bases unmatched: 10. The germline gives CDR1 SGHRS, CDR2 YFSETQ.

This clone was detected only a few times. The chain is built from TRBV7-9 and TRBJ2-3; 9 nucleotides line up with TRBD1. Losses at the gene ends were 4 bases for V and 6 bases for J; bases not matched to a gene: 5. From germline, CDR1 is SEHNR and CDR2 FQNEAQ (reference sequence). The CDR3 length is 14 residues. The CDR3 sequence: CASSSRDRADTQYF. CDR3 nucleotide sequence: TGTGCCAGCAGCTCCCGGGACAGGGCGGATACGCAGTATTTT.

This chain uses TRBV6-5 with TRBJ1-1, with 7 bases fitting TRBD1. The V segment lost 5 bases and the J segment 4 bases; nucleotides outside the gene matches: 7. The germline CDR1 and CDR2 sequences are MNHEY and SVGAGI. This CDR3 has 14 amino acids. CDR3 in DNA: TGTGCCAGCAGTGGGGACAGCGTTAGCACTGAAGCTTTCTTT. Its translation: CASSGDSVSTEAFF.

The chain joins TRBV4-3 to TRBJ2-5, with unresolved D. CDR3 length: 13 residues. V was cut by 0 bases and J by 5 bases, with 7 bases left in between. Germline V gene sequence: CDR1 LGHNA, CDR2 YSLEER. The CDR3 sequence is CASSQDQRETQYF. CDR3 in DNA: TGCGCCAGCAGCCAAGATCAAAGGGAGACCCAGTACTTC.

In this sample, this clone turned up a few times. The genes are TRBV10-2 and TRBJ2-1; 12 positions agree with TRBD2. This CDR3 region has 15 residues. Germline lookup yields CDR1 WSHSY and CDR2 SAAADI. J was trimmed by 7 bases and V by 2 bases; bases with no gene match: 3. CDR3 sequence: CASSETSGGKNEQFF. For the CDR3, the DNA is TGCGCCAGCAGTGAGACTAGCGGGGGGAAGAATGAGCAGTTCTTC.

This clone was seen a few times. This chain links TRBV27 with TRBJ2-7; D gene uncertain. Trimming stripped 3 bases from V and 3 bases from J, with 9 bases between. Germline CDR1 MNHEY, CDR2 SMNVEV (reference sequence). The CDR3 runs to 13 residues. The chain's CDR3 is CASSFRESYEQYF. For the CDR3, the DNA is TGTGCCAGCAGTTTCAGAGAGAGCTACGAGCAGTACTTC.

V usage is TRBV9 and J usage is TRBJ2-1; 10 bases map to TRBD2. Germline CDR1 reads SGDLS; CDR2 reads YYNGEE. The trim removed 4 bases at V and 8 bases at J, leaving 3 bases unmatched. CDR3 length equals 13 residues. The CDR3 reads CASSLLAGHEQFF. Written as DNA, the CDR3 is TGTGCCAGCAGCTTACTAGCGGGACATGAGCAGTTCTTC.

The CDR3, as DNA: TGTGCCAGCAGTTTAGGGGAAGCGTACAATGAGCAGTTCTTC. This sequence encodes CASSLGEAYNEQFF. The genes are TRBV27 and TRBJ2-1; no firm D call. The CDR3 totals 14 residues. Germline assignment: CDR1 MNHEY and CDR2 SMNVEV (reference sequence). Deletions cut 2 bases from V and 4 bases from J, with 9 bases between.

Comments on this clone: Other DNA sequences in the sample encode the same CDR3. This chain links TRBV6-5 with TRBJ2-5; D is unclear. The germline gives CDR1 MNHEY, CDR2 SVGAGI. The CDR3 has 12 amino acids. Trimming removed 2 bases from V and 5 bases from J, with 6 bases in between. The CDR3 sequence is CASSYGGETQYF. The CDR3 region has the DNA TGTGCCAGCAGTTACGGCGGCGAGACCCAGTACTTC.

V gene TRBV30 combines with J gene TRBJ2-7; no firm D call. Germline CDR1 reads GTSNPN; CDR2 reads SVGIG (reference sequence). CDR3 size: 13 residues. V dropped 0 bases and J dropped 2 bases, with 8 bases sitting between them. The CDR3 sequence: CAWSVGSTYEQYF. In nucleotides, the CDR3 is TGTGCCTGGAGTGTAGGGTCAACCTACGAGCAGTACTTC.

The chain employs TRBV27 and TRBJ2-1; D might be TRBD1 (6 bases). Germline CDR1 MNHEY, CDR2 SMNVEV (reference sequence). The ends were cut back, 4 bases at V and 2 bases at J, with 9 bases in the middle. This CDR3 has 14 residues. The CDR3 loop is CASSSRGPYNEQFF. The CDR3 DNA is TGTGCCAGCAGTTCCAGGGGTCCCTACAATGAGCAGTTCTTC.

This chain links TRBV2 with TRBJ1-1; no firm D call. The CDR3 has 12 residues. V was clipped by 7 bases and J by 4 bases, with 10 bases between them. The V gene's germline CDR1 is SNHLY and CDR2 FYNNEI. The CDR3 is CASTSSGTEAFF. The CDR3 DNA reads TGTGCCAGCACCTCTTCCGGCACTGAAGCTTTCTTT.

V gene TRBV6-4 combines with J gene TRBJ1-6; tentatively, D is TRBD1 (6 bases). Trimming cost V 4 bases and J 5 bases, with 6 bases left between them. The CDR3 contains 13 residues. Germline CDR1 and CDR2: MRHNA and SNTAGT. The CDR3 coding sequence is TGTGCCAGCAGTGCAGGGGATAATTCACCCCTCCACTTT. Translation: CASSAGDNSPLHF.

The gene calls are TRBV6-6 and TRBJ1-2; 7 nucleotides line up with TRBD1. The CDR3 contains 14 residues. The germline V gene has CDR1 MNHNY and CDR2 SVGAGI (reference sequence). V shed 2 bases, J shed 5 bases, and the junction held 5 bases outside the gene matches. CDR3 in DNA: TGTGCCAGCAGTTACGCCGGGACAGATTATGGCTACACCTTC. Translation gives CASSYAGTDYGYTF.

This clone showed up just once. V is TRBV27 and J is TRBJ2-1, with 12 bases that match TRBD1. From germline, CDR1 is MNHEY and CDR2 SMNVEV (reference sequence). This CDR3 is built from 15 residues. Trimming removed 0 bases from V and 11 bases from J; junction bases left unmatched: 5. The CDR3 DNA reads as TGTGCCAGCAGTTTATCTGGGACAGGGGGCAGTCAGCAGTTCTTC. It is translated as CASSLSGTGGSQQFF.

The rearrangement uses TRBV5-1 and TRBJ2-3; 7 nucleotides match TRBD1. With 4 bases clipped from V and 3 bases from J, the junction kept 11 bases outside the gene matches. The germline V gene has CDR1 SGHRS and CDR2 YFSETQ. CDR3 size: 16 residues. Here the CDR3 reads CASSLVDQGETDTQYF. The CDR3 DNA sequence: TGCGCCAGCAGCCTGGTTGACCAGGGGGAAACAGATACGCAGTATTTT.

J is TRBJ1-2 and V is TRBV5-1; 7 positions agree with TRBD1. CDR1 SGHRS and CDR2 YFSETQ come from the germline V gene. The CDR3 extends over 16 amino acids. V lost 4 bases and J lost 2; bases outside the gene matches: 11. This CDR3 is CASSPAGTDFNYGYTF. CDR3 nucleotides: TGCGCCAGCAGCCCCGCCGGGACAGACTTCAACTATGGCTACACCTTC. Variable domain in full (rest from reference TRBV5-1 and TRBJ1-2): KAGVTQTPRYLIKTRGQQVTLSCSPISGHRSVSWYQQTPGQGLQFLFEYFSETQRNKGNFPGRFSGRQFSNSRSEMNVSTLELGDSALYLCASSPAGTDFNYGYTFGSGTRLTVV.